The next 4 T cell receptor beta chains were all read from a single sample in a study of blood T cell repertoires in COVID-19. Clones were read by immunoSEQ multiplex PCR, and TCRdb kept only the in-frame ones, dropping some. The profile shows about 240,000 clones, roughly 79% of them singletons. Sequencing was carried out using peripheral blood. All receptors come from an elderly woman with COVID-19, enrolled during active disease.

The chain recombines TRBV5-4 with TRBJ2-3; D uncertain. Germline V lookup: CDR1 SGHNT, CDR2 YYREEE (reference sequence). The CDR3 is 13 amino acids. V was trimmed by 4 bases and J by 1 base, leaving 7 bases between them. The CDR3 spells CASSIPGTDTQYF. CDR3 DNA: TGTGCCAGCAGCATTCCGGGCACAGATACGCAGTATTTT.

V is TRBV19 and J is TRBJ2-5; 7 bases align to TRBD2. Trimming at V came to 3 bases and at J to 2 bases, leaving 9 bases not matched to a gene. The CDR3 runs to 16 residues. From germline, CDR1 is LNHDA and CDR2 SQIVND (reference sequence). This CDR3 is CASSIRKRGPQETQYF. CDR3 nucleotide sequence: TGTGCCAGTAGTATCCGTAAGCGGGGACCTCAAGAGACCCAGTACTTC. Variable domain in full (rest from reference TRBV19 and TRBJ2-5): DGGITQSPKYLFRKEGQNVTLSCEQNLNHDAMYWYRQDPGQGLRLIYYSQIVNDFQKGDIAEGYSVSREKKESFPLTVTSAQKNPTAFYLCASSIRKRGPQETQYFGPGTRLLVL.

This chain links TRBV19 with TRBJ1-5; D gene unclear. Deletions cut 9 bases from V and 0 bases from J, with 9 bases between. This CDR3 has 13 residues. CDR1 LNHDA and CDR2 SQIVND come from the germline V gene (reference sequence). The CDR3 bases are TGTGCCAGCACAGTTAATAGCAATCAGCCCCAGCATTTT. As protein: CASTVNSNQPQHF.

V usage is TRBV2 and J usage is TRBJ1-6; 7 bases line up with TRBD1. V lost 5 bases, J lost 7 bases, and 5 bases stayed unmatched. From germline, CDR1 is SNHLY and CDR2 FYNNEI. The CDR3 length is 14 residues. CDR3 sequence reads: CASSRDSSNSPLHF. The CDR3, as DNA: TGTGCCAGCAGTCGGGACAGCTCCAATTCACCCCTCCACTTT.